A selection of T cell receptor beta chains follows, all from one sample in a study of T cell responses to AZD1222 COVID-19 vaccine. The table came from immunoSEQ multiplex PCR; TCRdb's copy has only in-frame clones and leaves some out. Found here are tens of thousands of clones, more than 85% of them singletons; the top ten hold about 18%. This sample comprised peripheral blood, obtained on day 0 of AZD1222 vaccination. These receptors all come from an adult in good health. Both conserved end residues are trimmed from each CDR3.

j_call v_call cdr3_aa
TRBJ1-6 TRBV27 ASSFRQVYNSPLH
TRBJ2-1 TRBV4-3 ASSQDLLTRYTNNEQF
TRBJ1-6 TRBV7-9 ASSLVGDSPLH
TRBJ1-2 TRBV9 ASSPGLNGYGYT
TRBJ2-7 TRBV11-2 ASSLDAPSLY
TRBJ2-1 TRBV19 ASSIDREGGHNEQF
TRBJ2-7 TRBV2 ASSEAGRLGEQY
TRBJ1-2 TRBV7-2 ASSPPDGIQLPLNYGYT
TRBJ1-6 TRBV2 ASSESVLEPLH
TRBJ1-1 TRBV15 ATSRDLIGETEAF
TRBJ2-7 TRBV28 ASSLTTYEQY
TRBJ1-2 TRBV5-6 ASSLGQAGWGT
TRBJ2-1 TRBV6-1 ASSEEPDEQF
TRBJ1-5 TRBV6-5 ASSYSHRGNQPQH
TRBJ2-2 TRBV9 ASSVGSGGGTGELF
TRBJ1-4 TRBV4-1 ASSQDYAFGTATNEKLF
TRBJ2-1 TRBV2 ASSEETSGGADEQF
TRBJ1-1 TRBV18 ASSTGTGEAF
TRBJ1-5 TRBV4-1 ASGQPQH
TRBJ1-6 TRBV19 ASSSGRDRHSPLH
TRBJ1-2 TRBV12-3/TRBV12-4 ACGLGGARGYT
TRBJ1-5 TRBV7-9 ASSFGFGRGNQPQH
TRBJ1-5 TRBV18 ASSEQISNQPQH
TRBJ1-6 TRBV15 ATSRDGSDSPLH
TRBJ1-4 TRBV6-5 ASSYLGASEKLF
TRBJ1-4 TRBV28 ASSSGRDEKLF
TRBJ2-1 TRBV28 ASSYGGDEQF
TRBJ1-5 TRBV27 ASSLGFGRGSNQPQH
TRBJ2-3 TRBV30 AWSGDSSGDTQY
TRBJ1-1 TRBV6-6 ASARGSNTEAF
TRBJ2-5 TRBV5-5 ASSSIANQETQY
TRBJ2-2 TRBV27 ASSTVTSGALYTGELF
TRBJ2-5 TRBV19 ASSIPTSGRQETQY
TRBJ1-1 TRBV18 ASSPVTEAF
TRBJ1-3 TRBV5-1 ASTGGVGASGNTIY
TRBJ1-3 TRBV18 ASSPQASASGNTIY
TRBJ2-7 TRBV27 ASSLRPRGQGYYEQY
TRBJ2-5 TRBV3-1/TRBV3-2 ASSQVGGQETQY
TRBJ2-7 TRBV6-5 ASSYSGQDIYEQY
TRBJ1-5 TRBV6-5 ASRRTVSNQPQH
TRBJ2-5 TRBV11-3 ASSPGPRETQY
TRBJ2-7 TRBV4-2 ASSQGSQGAYEQY
TRBJ1-5 TRBV5-6 ASSFGGRGSDQPQH
TRBJ1-6 TRBV2 ASTVDRGSPLH
TRBJ1-6 TRBV7-2 ASSLSGTQRENSPLH
TRBJ1-2 TRBV28 ASSLSNYGYT
TRBJ2-4 TRBV6-4 ASSASTGGRDIQY
TRBJ1-1 TRBV5-1 ASSDSPLGTEAF